These T cell receptor beta chains were read from a single sample in a study of T cells in Graves' hyperthyroidism and ophthalmopathy. TCRdb analysed the multiplex PCR reads with MiXCR anew, one entry per CDR3 protein. The sample consists of roughly 240,000 distinct CDR3 sequences, almost 25% of them appearing once. The sample taken for sequencing was blood. Every receptor here comes from a middle-aged woman with Graves' ophthalmopathy. Both conserved end residues are part of each CDR3. A D gene is named only where the DNA matches it firmly. Not all rows give a size; the values are once, few, many and, for expanded clones, a class.

j_call cdr3_length d_call v_call clone_size cdr3_nt cdr3_aa
TRBJ2-7 15 TRBD1 TRBV28 - TGTGCCAGCAGACTGGACAGGGCAAGCTCCTACGAGCAGTACTTC CASRLDRASSYEQYF
TRBJ2-7 14 - TRBV5-1 - TGCGCCAGCAGCTTGACGCGGCAGGAGGACGAGCAGTACTTC CASSLTRQEDEQYF
TRBJ1-5 13 - TRBV30 once TGTGCCTGGAGTCCTACACGCGATCAGCCCCAGCATTTT CAWSPTRDQPQHF
TRBJ1-2 15 - TRBV19 many TGTGCCAGTAGTCCCGGAGTGGAGTCTCCCTATGGCTACACCTTC CASSPGVESPYGYTF
TRBJ2-5 15 - TRBV26 - TGTGCCAGCTCGGGGGACAGGGTACCAGAAGAGACCCAGTACTTC CASSGDRVPEETQYF
TRBJ2-3 15 - TRBV18 - TGTGCCAGCTCACCAGGGAGCTCTAGCACAGATACGCAGTATTTT CASSPGSSSTDTQYF
TRBJ2-5 15 - TRBV15 many TGTGCCACCAGCATCGTCCGGGACGTAATGGAGACCCAGTACTTC CATSIVRDVMETQYF
TRBJ1-5 15 - TRBV12-3/TRBV12-4 many TGTGCCAGCACATTAAACAGGGATGGCAATCAGCCCCAGCATTTT CASTLNRDGNQPQHF
TRBJ2-2 18 TRBD2 TRBV11-2 many TGTGCCAGCAGCTTAGAAGGGGGGACTAGCGGGGGTACCGGGGAGCTGTTTTTT CASSLEGGTSGGTGELFF
TRBJ1-1 13 - TRBV6-1 many TGTGCCAGCAGTCCTCGGACAGACACTGAAGCTTTCTTT CASSPRTDTEAFF